These 16 T cell receptor beta chains originate from one sample sequenced in a study of radiation and T cells in renal cell carcinoma (TCRdb year 2020). In light of the paper, this sample's time point label describes: baseline pretreatment blood. Read against the paper, the sample's treatment or condition label means: 15 Gy SBRT to primary tumor, nephrectomy 4 weeks later. The method behind the library was the immunoSEQ multiplex PCR assay. TCRdb re-hosts the immuneACCESS table, in-frame sequences only. Its copies lack some clones; in the studies checked, an unresolved V gene accounts for under half of them, and the cause for the rest is not known. This sample holds about 140,000 clones; less than 90% were observed only once. The leading ten clones occupy around a quarter of the sample. Sample: blood, taken from a patient whose treatment included radiotherapy and nephrectomy. Receptor source: a woman aged 50 to 60 with renal cell carcinoma.

J is TRBJ2-3 and V is TRBV9; the D is unclear. The CDR3 runs to 14 residues. V shed 3 bases and J shed 6 bases, with 14 bases lying between them. The germline gives CDR1 SGDLS, CDR2 YYNGEE. The CDR3 bases are TGTGCCAGCAGCGGGTCCGTGTTTACGGATACGCAGTATTTT. Translating it yields CASSGSVFTDTQYF.

The chain joins TRBV9 to TRBJ1-2; no definite D call. Germline lookup yields CDR1 SGDLS and CDR2 YYNGEE. Trimming left V 4 bases short and J 8 bases short, with 18 bases between. The CDR3 is made up of 14 amino acids. CDR3 DNA: TGTGCCAGCAGCCCACATAGGGCGGAGGCAGGCTACACCTTC. Amino acid sequence: CASSPHRAEAGYTF.

V usage is TRBV6-6 and J usage is TRBJ1-3; tentative D call: TRBD1 (5 bases). Germline values: CDR1 MNHNY, CDR2 SVGAGI (reference sequence). The CDR3 sequence is 15 residues long. Trimming shortened V by 8 bases and J by 3 bases, and 17 bases separated the two germline ends. CDR3 in DNA: TGTGCCAGCCGAGCAGGGAGCGCTATTGGAAACACCATATATTTT. It translates to CASRAGSAIGNTIYF.

This clone was seen only a few times. The chain is built from TRBV7-9 and TRBJ1-2, with D tentatively TRBD1 (5 bases). V was pared by 6 bases and J by 4 bases, with 9 bases between. Germline-derived CDR1 and CDR2 are SEHNR and FQNEAQ (reference sequence). The CDR3 runs to 12 residues. This CDR3 reads CASRGTGYGYTF. The CDR3 DNA follows: TGTGCCAGCAGGGGGACTGGCTATGGCTACACCTTC. The full variable domain, rest sourced from reference TRBV7-9 and TRBJ1-2, is DTGVSQNPRHKITKRGQNVTFRCDPISEHNRLYWYRQTLGQGPEFLTYFQNEAQLEKSRLLSDRFSAERPKGSFSTLEIQRTEQGDSAMYLCASRGTGYGYTFGSGTRLTVV.

This clone came up a few times. The genes are TRBV15 and TRBJ1-5, with D uncertain. Germline V gene data show CDR1 as LNHNV and CDR2 as YYDKDF (reference sequence). Trimming left V 3 bases short and J 0 bases short, with 3 bases between. This CDR3 region has 13 residues. The DNA of the CDR3 is TGTGCCACCAGCAGCGATAGCAATCAGCCCCAGCATTTT. Amino acids: CATSSDSNQPQHF.

There are a few counts of this clone. The chain employs TRBV27 and TRBJ1-5; the D gene is possibly TRBD1 (6 bases). Germline loops: CDR1 MNHEY, CDR2 SMNVEV (reference sequence). The CDR3 sequence is 15 residues long. Trimming shortened V by 5 bases and J by 11 bases, and 22 bases separated the two germline ends. CDR3 sequence reads: CASSTAGGTVGAQHF. The CDR3 nucleotides are TGTGCCAGCAGTACCGCGGGGGGCACCGTCGGGGCCCAGCATTTT.

CDR3 amino acids: CASGTISNSPLHF. The CDR3 DNA reads TGTGCCAGCGGGACGATAAGTAATTCACCCCTCCACTTT. The rearrangement links TRBV6-1 to TRBJ1-6; perhaps TRBD1 as D (5 bases). From germline, CDR1 is MNHNS and CDR2 SASEGT. V lost 8 bases to trimming and J lost 6 bases, with 11 bases between them. This CDR3 contains 13 residues.

This clone was recorded once. The chain is built from TRBV5-1 and TRBJ2-1; 9 bases are a match to TRBD2. Germline CDR1 SGHRS, CDR2 YFSETQ. The CDR3 totals 15 residues. Unmatched junction bases numbered 9, after V lost 7 bases and J lost 4 bases. CDR3 nucleotide sequence: TGCGCCAGCCAGCGGGGCGGGAGGGAATACAATGAGCAGTTCTTC. Translation gives CASQRGGREYNEQFF.

The V call is TRBV10-3, the J call TRBJ2-7; either TRBD1 or TRBD2 may supply D (5 bases each). The ends were cut back, 11 bases at V and 2 bases at J, with 16 bases in the middle. The V gene's germline CDR1 is ENHRY and CDR2 SYGVKD. CDR3 size: 13 residues. CDR3 region: CAAQGEGTYEQYF. Here the CDR3 DNA reads TGTGCCGCCCAGGGAGAAGGCACCTACGAGCAGTACTTC.

This clone occurred a few times. J is TRBJ1-2 and V is TRBV19; tentative D call: TRBD1 (5 bases). There are 13 residues in the CDR3. From germline, CDR1 is LNHDA and CDR2 SQIVND (reference sequence). Trimming took off 3 bases at V and 4 bases at J, with 9 bases between the two ends. The CDR3 nucleotides read TGTGCCAGTAGTATCGCTCAGGGCTATGGCTACACCTTC. This translates into CASSIAQGYGYTF.

The V call is TRBV4-1, the J call TRBJ2-2, with TRBD1 matching 7 bases. CDR3 size: 15 residues. V lost 4 bases to trimming and J lost 6 bases; unmatched junction nucleotides: 8. Germline V gene sequence: CDR1 MGHRA, CDR2 YSYEKL. For the CDR3, the DNA is TGCGCCAGCAGCCTTCGACAGGGTCTCGCCGGGGAGCTGTTTTTT. Protein: CASSLRQGLAGELFF.

The chain is built from TRBV2 and TRBJ2-4, with no clear D. The CDR3 covers 12 residues. The ends were cut back, 6 bases at V and 2 bases at J, with 5 bases in the middle. Germline-derived CDR1 and CDR2 are SNHLY and FYNNEI. In DNA, the CDR3 is TGTGCCAGCAGCCGTACCAAAAACATTCAGTACTTC. This gives the protein CASSRTKNIQYF.

The V gene is TRBV4-2, the J gene TRBJ2-3, with 12 bases lining up with TRBD2. Looked up from germline, CDR1 is LGHNA and CDR2 is YNFKEQ. CDR3 length: 17 amino acids. V gave up 1 base and J gave up 2 bases; unmatched junction bases: 4. CDR3 in amino acids: CASSQGGLAGYTDTQYF. Written as DNA, the CDR3 is TGTGCCAGCAGCCAAGGCGGACTAGCGGGATACACAGATACGCAGTATTTT.

This sequence joins TRBV5-1 and TRBJ1-1; D is unclear. The CDR3 is made up of 15 amino acids. Germline V lookup: CDR1 SGHRS, CDR2 YFSETQ. V lost 0 bases, J lost 0 bases, and 9 bases lay in between. The CDR3 nucleotides are TGCGCCAGCAGCTTGGATCGGGCCGTGAACACTGAAGCTTTCTTT. Translating it yields CASSLDRAVNTEAFF.

This clone was counted only a few times. CDR3: CASSEYRVEQYF. The CDR3 DNA follows: TGTGCCAGCAGTGAATACAGGGTCGAGCAGTACTTC. The chain links TRBV2 to TRBJ2-7, with a tentative D call TRBD1 (6 bases). In germline, CDR1 is SNHLY, CDR2 FYNNEI. The CDR3 runs to 12 residues. V gave up 2 bases and J gave up 6 bases, with 8 bases separating them.

The chain has TRBV4-3 and TRBJ2-7; D is ambiguous. V was pared by 1 base and J by 5 bases, with 18 bases between. Germline assignment: CDR1 LGHNA and CDR2 YSLEER. This CDR3 contains 16 residues. In nucleotides, the CDR3 is TGCGCCAGCAGCCAAGGGGCCCAAGCTGTAGCCGACGAGCAGTACTTC. Amino acid sequence: CASSQGAQAVADEQYF.